This T cell receptor (beta chain) was captured by sequencing in a study of CD8+CD57+ T cells in acquired aplastic anemia. Study-level information: Quantities of DNA derived from sorted CD4+ and CD8+ cells averaged approximately 3 ug. Healthy donor sequencing depth: around 9.9 million CD4+, fewer than 13 million CD8+ reads.

The use of genomic DNA as template underpinned the TCR beta VDJ and CDR3 profiling. MiXCR, run by TCRdb on the reads, gives a single entry per CDR3 protein. Of roughly 420,000 distinct CDR3 sequences detected, around 72% appear once; the ten largest clones hold more than 3.5%. General observations from the study: Researchers reported that CD8+ Simpson's diversity was not significantly different in patients versus controls.

The CDR3 extends over 14 amino acids. Per the germline V gene, CDR1 is SGHTA and CDR2 is FQGTGA. V lost 5 bases and J 12 bases, leaving 22 bases between the germline ends. A note on this clonotype: Its cognate antigen is unknown.

Sequenced input: sorted CD4+, CD8+, or CD8+CD57+ T cells (not recorded which) from PBMCs. This chain connects TRBV7-3 to TRBJ1-1, with no clear D. This sequence originates from a human donor in good health, serving as a control. The CDR3 DNA is TGTGCCAGCAGCCTAGAACCGGGTAGGACTAATCCTTTCTTT. Translated, it gives CASSLEPGRTNPFF.